This T cell receptor (beta chain) is from a study of blood T cell repertoires in COVID-19. Study as a whole: Sites in the United States, Italy and Spain provided acute and convalescent COVID-19 samples. T cells, B-cell-depleted T cells, or PBMCs supplied cDNA or gDNA.

Authors' data handling: It was from reference gene primer amplification that nucleated cell counts were estimated. Sequencing was performed with immunoSEQ multiplex PCR; in TCRdb, only in-frame clones are kept and a portion is missing. That table gives V, J and clone size, and the DNA gave D and trimming. Of 95,000 to 110,000 clones listed, about 92% are singletons. The material sequenced was peripheral blood. The receptor comes from an elderly woman in a cohort sampled during active COVID-19.

As DNA, the CDR3 is TGTGCCAGCTCCCAGACGGGGGTGGGCACCGGGGAGCTGTTTTTT. Protein: CASSQTGVGTGELFF. The J gene is TRBJ2-2, the V gene TRBV27; weak D call: TRBD2 (6 bases). V lost 8 bases and J lost 4, with 17 bases in between. The V gene's germline CDR1 is MNHEY and CDR2 SMNVEV (reference sequence). The CDR3 consists of 15 residues.